This T cell receptor (beta chain) comes out of a study of T-cell reconstitution after alpha-beta-depleted transplantation in children. The study, taken as a whole, reports: Where alpha-beta T cells came from about two months after transplant was reportedly several hundred expanded graft clones. Several patients had high TCRbeta diversity at day 60; it came from surviving recipient T cells and thymic progenitors. Newly generated T cells supplied most T-cell counts and diversity one year post-transplant.

Preparing the TCRbeta library involved the use of unique molecular identifiers. TCRdb fed the PCR reads into MiXCR, producing one record per CDR3 protein. The sample lists about 1,000,000 distinct CDR3 sequences, roughly 29% seen once, with over 25% in the top ten. The CDR3 covers 12 residues. Trimming cost V 8 bases and J 5 bases, with 9 bases left between them. To note about this clonotype: The antigen remains undetermined.

The source of this sequence is a boy under two years old who had a stem cell transplant for SCID, so the T cells may come from the graft donor. Sequencing was performed on PBMCs, mostly from graft donor cells, taken 360 days after TCRalphabeta/CD19-depleted stem cell transplant. The chain is built from TRBV12-3 or TRBV12-4 and TRBJ2-2; TRBD2 is a possible D gene (6 bases). The CDR3 loop is CASYAGTGELFF. The DNA for the CDR3 is TGTGCCAGCTACGCGGGGACCGGGGAGCTGTTTTTT.